This T cell receptor (beta chain) was documented in a study of OX40 agonist ivuxolimab in advanced cancers. Study overall: Of mixed ages from 23 to 79 and averaging about 65 years, the group was roughly 83% male.

TCRdb's table, derived via immunoSEQ multiplex PCR, lists solely in-frame clones and lacks some. The data hold about 64,000 clones, with roughly 85% observed a single time. CDR3 length equals 12 residues. The germline V gene has CDR1 SQVTM and CDR2 ANQGSEA. V was clipped by 7 bases and J by 8 bases; unmatched bases: 4. The sequencing used CD4+ or CD8+ T cells sorted from blood, collected in a trial of the OX40 agonist ivuxolimab. This clonotype originated in an adult with an advanced solid tumor such as melanoma, head and neck, liver or kidney cancer. The chain recombines TRBV29-1 with TRBJ1-4, with TRBD1 matching 10 bases. The CDR3, as DNA: TGCAGCGCCGGGACAGGGGAAGAAAAACTGTTTTTT. Encoded protein: CSAGTGEEKLFF.